The 15 T cell receptor beta chains reported below all come from one sample, sequenced in a study of blood T cell repertoires in COVID-19. Profiled with immunoSEQ multiplex PCR; TCRdb holds only in-frame clones, not every one. Of around 270,000 clones listed, more than 70% are singletons. Sequenced sample: peripheral blood. The receptors stem from a woman aged 50 to 60 with acute or convalescent COVID-19.

This chain links TRBV28 with TRBJ2-7; TRBD2 matches 8 bases. The CDR3 is 14 residues long. V dropped 6 bases and J dropped 0; count of bases not matched to a gene: 4. Germline V gives CDR1 MDHEN, CDR2 SYDVKM. CDR3 region: CASRALAASYEQYF. CDR3 bases: TGTGCCAGCAGGGCACTAGCGGCCTCCTACGAGCAGTACTTC.

This clone was observed a few times. This sample also contains other DNA sequences that code for the same CDR3. V usage is TRBV28 and J usage is TRBJ2-7, with 13 bases aligning to TRBD2. The CDR3 is 15 amino acids. Losses at the gene ends were 4 bases for V and 4 bases for J; bases not matched to a gene: 4. In germline, CDR1 is MDHEN, CDR2 SYDVKM. Here the CDR3 reads CASSSLAGGRYEQYF. In DNA, the CDR3 is TGTGCCAGCAGTTCACTAGCGGGAGGGCGGTACGAGCAGTACTTC.

The rearrangement links TRBV20-1 to TRBJ2-5, with 7 bases that match TRBD2. CDR3 length equals 11 residues. The V gene end was trimmed by 6 bases and the J gene end by 5 bases; junction bases not matched to a gene: 3. Germline V CDR1 and CDR2: DFQATT, SNEGSKA (reference sequence). The CDR3 is CSAPRGETQYF. CDR3 coding DNA: TGCAGTGCCCCGCGGGGGGAGACCCAGTACTTC.

Details on this clone: The same CDR3 also results from other DNA sequences found in this sample. This chain links TRBV28 with TRBJ1-2; 11 nucleotides align to TRBD1. This CDR3 is built from 15 residues. The germline CDR1 and CDR2 sequences are MDHEN and SYDVKM. The V and J ends lost 5 bases and 4 bases, in that order; junction bases with no gene match: 6. CDR3 amino acids: CASSPGDRGAYGYTF. The DNA of the CDR3 is TGTGCCAGCAGTCCCGGGGACAGGGGGGCCTATGGCTACACCTTC.

The V call is TRBV7-9, the J call TRBJ1-1, with D possibly being TRBD1 (5 bases). CDR3 size: 16 residues. Germline lookup yields CDR1 SEHNR and CDR2 FQNEAQ (reference sequence). Between the trimmed V and J ends, which lost 4 bases and 4 bases, there was a span of 19 bases. CDR3 in DNA: TGTGCCAGCAGCTCTAACCGTCCTCAGGGCACCACTGAAGCTTTCTTT. It is translated as CASSSNRPQGTTEAFF. The whole variable domain, remainder taken from reference TRBV7-9 and TRBJ1-1, is DTGVSQNPRHKITKRGQNVTFRCDPISEHNRLYWYRQTLGQGPEFLTYFQNEAQLEKSRLLSDRFSAERPKGSFSTLEIQRTEQGDSAMYLCASSSNRPQGTTEAFFGQGTRLTVV.

This chain joins TRBV18 and TRBJ1-2; 11 bases line up with TRBD1. Germline CDR1 KGHSH, CDR2 LQKENI. Trimming at V came to 4 bases and at J to 4 bases, leaving 8 bases not matched to a gene. The length of the CDR3 is 16 residues. CDR3 nucleotides: TGTGCCAGCTCACACGGGACAGGGGGTGCCCTCTATGGCTACACCTTC. Its protein is CASSHGTGGALYGYTF.

This clone has only one observation. This chain links TRBV2 with TRBJ1-2; 8 bases fit TRBD1. CDR1 is SNHLY and CDR2 is FYNNEI in the germline V gene. The J segment lost 4 bases and the V segment lost 2 bases, leaving 6 bases of the junction unmatched. This CDR3 contains 15 residues. The DNA of the CDR3 is TGTGCCAGCAGTGAACAGGGGGCCCGTGTCTATGGCTACACCTTC. Translated: CASSEQGARVYGYTF.

The chain has TRBV28 and TRBJ2-7, with 8 bases identical to TRBD2. This CDR3 is built from 14 residues. J gave up 0 bases and V 5 bases, and 3 bases lay outside the gene matches. Germline V lookup: CDR1 MDHEN, CDR2 SYDVKM. CDR3 nucleotide sequence: TGTGCCAGCAGTGCACTAGCGGTCTCCTACGAGCAGTACTTC. Protein: CASSALAVSYEQYF.

The genes are TRBV2 and TRBJ1-1; 10 bases are shared with TRBD1. Germline V gene lookup returns CDR1 SNHLY and CDR2 FYNNEI. Losses at the gene ends were 4 bases for V and 6 bases for J; bases not matched to a gene: 2. The CDR3 has 13 amino acids. The DNA of the CDR3 is TGTGCCAGCAGTGGGGACAGGGGTTCTGAAGCTTTCTTT. This codes for CASSGDRGSEAFF.

The table lists this clone with a count of one. This rearrangement joins TRBV4-3 to TRBJ2-2; weak D call: TRBD1 (6 bases). The V gene's germline CDR1 is LGHNA and CDR2 YSLEER. V was clipped by 4 bases and J by 7 bases, with 13 bases between them. This CDR3 comprises 14 residues. CDR3 sequence reads: CASSLQGRGGELFF. The CDR3 nucleotides read TGCGCCAGCAGCCTACAGGGTCGAGGCGGGGAGCTGTTTTTT.

The chain links TRBV20-1 to TRBJ2-1; D uncertain. Trimming left V 7 bases short and J 12 bases short, with 10 bases between. The CDR3 has 9 residues. Germline values: CDR1 DFQATT, CDR2 SNEGSKA (reference sequence). In DNA form, the CDR3 reads TGCAGTGAGTCTGCGTGGCAGTTCTTC. Protein sequence: CSESAWQFF.

The chain recombines TRBV15 with TRBJ1-1; unclear D gene. This CDR3 has 14 residues. Trimming left V 1 base short and J 1 base short, with 7 bases between. Germline-derived CDR1 and CDR2 are LNHNV and YYDKDF (reference sequence). This chain's CDR3 is CATSRGLPNTEAFF. CDR3 DNA: TGTGCCACCAGCAGAGGTCTACCGAACACTGAAGCTTTCTTT.

The V and J genes are TRBV7-2 and TRBJ2-7; no clear D. There are 14 residues in the CDR3. V was trimmed by 1 base and J by 2 bases, leaving 9 bases between them. Germline assignment: CDR1 SGHTA and CDR2 FQGNSA. The DNA for the CDR3 is TGTGCCAGCAGCTTAGATTCAGGCCCCTACGAGCAGTACTTC. Residues: CASSLDSGPYEQYF.

V and J are TRBV7-2 and TRBJ2-7; the match to TRBD2 covers 9 bases. The germline gives CDR1 SGHTA, CDR2 FQGNSA. The CDR3 runs 15 residues. V lost 0 bases to trimming and J lost 12 bases; unmatched junction nucleotides: 12. CDR3 sequence reads: CASSLAYLAGHSPYF. CDR3 in DNA: TGTGCCAGCAGCTTAGCGTATCTAGCGGGACATAGCCCGTACTTC.

This chain links TRBV2 with TRBJ1-3; maybe TRBD1 (5 bases). Germline V gives CDR1 SNHLY, CDR2 FYNNEI. V was clipped by 8 bases and J by 3 bases, with 14 bases between them. The CDR3 loop spans 14 amino acids. Here the CDR3 reads CASRVGALGNTIYF. As DNA, the CDR3 is TGTGCCAGCCGCGTAGGGGCTCTTGGAAACACCATATATTTT.